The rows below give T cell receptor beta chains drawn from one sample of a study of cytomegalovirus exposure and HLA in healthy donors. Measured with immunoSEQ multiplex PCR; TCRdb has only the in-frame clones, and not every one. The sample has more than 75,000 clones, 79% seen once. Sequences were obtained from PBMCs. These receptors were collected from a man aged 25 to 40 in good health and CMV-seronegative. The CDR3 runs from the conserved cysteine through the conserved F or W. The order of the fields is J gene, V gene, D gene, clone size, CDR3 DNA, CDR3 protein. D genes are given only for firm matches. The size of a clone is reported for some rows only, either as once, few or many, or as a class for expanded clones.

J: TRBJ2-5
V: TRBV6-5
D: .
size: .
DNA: TGTGCCAGCAGCCCCGGGACGGTGCGGGGGACCCAGTACTTC
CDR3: CASSPGTVRGTQYF

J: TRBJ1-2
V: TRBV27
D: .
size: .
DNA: TGTGCCAGCAGTTTGTCGGGGAATCTTAACTATGGCTACACCTTC
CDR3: CASSLSGNLNYGYTF

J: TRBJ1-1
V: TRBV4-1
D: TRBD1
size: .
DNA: TGCGCCAGCAGCCGCGGACAGGGATCGAACACTGAAGCTTTCTTT
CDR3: CASSRGQGSNTEAFF

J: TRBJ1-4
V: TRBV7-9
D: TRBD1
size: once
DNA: TGTGCCAGCAGCTCCTACAGGGGACCGTCTGAAAAACTGTTTTTT
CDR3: CASSSYRGPSEKLFF

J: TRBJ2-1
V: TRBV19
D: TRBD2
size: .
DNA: TGTGCCAGTAGTACCGGGACTAGCGGGAGACCCTACAATGAGCAGTTCTTC
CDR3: CASSTGTSGRPYNEQFF

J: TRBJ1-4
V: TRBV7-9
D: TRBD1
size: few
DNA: TGTGCCAGCAGCCCCGGCCAGGGGGCTATTGAAAAACTGTTTTTT
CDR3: CASSPGQGAIEKLFF

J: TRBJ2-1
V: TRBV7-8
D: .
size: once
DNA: TGTGCCAGCAGCCAAACAGGGTCCCGTTACAATGAGCAGTTCTTC
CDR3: CASSQTGSRYNEQFF

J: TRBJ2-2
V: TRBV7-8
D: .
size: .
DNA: TGTCCCAGCAGCGCCTACAGGGTGTGGACCGGGGAGCTGTTTTTT
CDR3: CPSSAYRVWTGELFF

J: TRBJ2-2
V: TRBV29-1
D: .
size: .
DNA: TGCAGCGCGGAGGGGTTCAACACCGGGGAGCTGTTTTTT
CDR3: CSAEGFNTGELFF

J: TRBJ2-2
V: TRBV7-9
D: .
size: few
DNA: TGTGCCAAAGGAGGCGGGGAGCTGTTTTTT
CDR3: CAKGGGELFF

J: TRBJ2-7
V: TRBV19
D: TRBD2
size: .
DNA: TGTGCCAGTAGCCGATGGACTAGCGGGAGCTACGAGCAGTACTTC
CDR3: CASSRWTSGSYEQYF

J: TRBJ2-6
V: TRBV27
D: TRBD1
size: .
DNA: TGTGCCAGCAGACTGACAGGGGGGTCTGGGGCCAACGTCCTGACTTTC
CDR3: CASRLTGGSGANVLTF

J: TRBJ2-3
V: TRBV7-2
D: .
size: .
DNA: TGTGCCAGCAGCTTAGGGGCCACAAATACGCAGTATTTT
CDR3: CASSLGATNTQYF

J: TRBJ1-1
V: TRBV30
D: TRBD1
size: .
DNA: TGTGCCTGGGTCCCAAGGAGGACAGGGGAGACTGAAGCTTTCTTT
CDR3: CAWVPRRTGETEAFF

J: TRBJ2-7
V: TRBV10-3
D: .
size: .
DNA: TGTGCCTCCTCGAACGGTAGCGGACGCGAGCAGTACTTC
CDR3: CASSNGSGREQYF

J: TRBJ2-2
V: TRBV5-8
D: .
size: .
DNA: TGTGCCAGCAGCTTGGGGCAGATCCGCACCGGGGAGCTGTTTTTT
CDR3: CASSLGQIRTGELFF

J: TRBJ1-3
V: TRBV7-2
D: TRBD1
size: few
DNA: TGTGCCAGCTACGGGACAGCAGGAAACACCATATATTTT
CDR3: CASYGTAGNTIYF

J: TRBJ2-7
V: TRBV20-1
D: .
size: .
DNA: TGCAGTGCTAGTCTCGAGCAGTACTTC
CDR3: CSASLEQYF

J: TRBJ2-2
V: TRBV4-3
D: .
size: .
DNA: TGCGCCAGCAGCCAAGAGGAGCAGGGGCTCGACCCGAAGTTTTTT
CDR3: CASSQEEQGLDPKFF

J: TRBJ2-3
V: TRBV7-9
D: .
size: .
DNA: TGTGCCAGCAGCCCATCAAGGGAGCGGGGCACAGATACGCAGTATTTT
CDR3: CASSPSRERGTDTQYF

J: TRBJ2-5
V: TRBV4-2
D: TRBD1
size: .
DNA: TGTGCCAGCAGCCAACCCCCCGGACAGGGGATATGGGAGACCCAGTACTTC
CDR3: CASSQPPGQGIWETQYF

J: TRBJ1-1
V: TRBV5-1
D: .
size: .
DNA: TGCGCCAGCACGGCGGGGAACACTGAAGCTTTCTTT
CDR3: CASTAGNTEAFF

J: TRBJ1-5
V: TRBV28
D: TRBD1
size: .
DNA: TGTGCCAGCAGTTTACCGCTGGGACAGGGAGGCAATCAGCCCCAGCATTTT
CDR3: CASSLPLGQGGNQPQHF

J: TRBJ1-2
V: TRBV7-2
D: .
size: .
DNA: TGTGCCAGCAGCTCTATTCGGGAGTTACGTGGCTACACCTTC
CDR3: CASSSIRELRGYTF

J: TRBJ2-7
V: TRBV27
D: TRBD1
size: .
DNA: TGTGCCAGCAGTGTGACAGGGGGCTCCTACGAGCAGTACTTC
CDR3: CASSVTGGSYEQYF

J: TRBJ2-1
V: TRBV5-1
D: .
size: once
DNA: TGCGCCAGCAGCCCCGACAATGAGCAGTTCTTC
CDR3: CASSPDNEQFF

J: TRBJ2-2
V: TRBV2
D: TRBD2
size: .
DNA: TGTGCCAGCAGTGATTTTAGCGGGAGGGCCAACACCGGGGAGCTGTTTTTT
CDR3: CASSDFSGRANTGELFF

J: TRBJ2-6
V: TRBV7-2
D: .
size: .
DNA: TGTGCCAGCAGCCCAGGGGGGTCTGGGGCCAACGTCCTGACTTTC
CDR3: CASSPGGSGANVLTF

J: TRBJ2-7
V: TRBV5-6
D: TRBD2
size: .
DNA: TGTGCCAGCAGCTGGGAGGGAGAGCAGTACTTC
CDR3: CASSWEGEQYF

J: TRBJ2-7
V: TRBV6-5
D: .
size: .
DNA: TGTGCCAGCAGCCTACCTTCGGGGAACGAGCAGTACTTC
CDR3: CASSLPSGNEQYF

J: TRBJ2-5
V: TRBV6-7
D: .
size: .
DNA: TGTGCCAGCAGTTACTCGCGGGAGACCCAGTACTTC
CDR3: CASSYSRETQYF

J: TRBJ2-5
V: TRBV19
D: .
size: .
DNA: TGTGCCAGTAGTTCGGCGGGTAGGGAGACCCAGTACTTC
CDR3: CASSSAGRETQYF

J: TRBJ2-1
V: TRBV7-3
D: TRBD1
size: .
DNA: TGTGCCAGCAGCCAAAGGGGGACAGGGTTGAGCTCCTACAATGAGCAGTTCTTC
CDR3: CASSQRGTGLSSYNEQFF

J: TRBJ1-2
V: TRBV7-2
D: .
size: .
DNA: TGTGCCAGCAGCTTAGGGACAGATGGCTACACCTTC
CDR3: CASSLGTDGYTF

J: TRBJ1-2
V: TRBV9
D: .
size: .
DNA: TGTGCCAGCAGCGTAGTGGGCGTACAGGGCTACACCTTC
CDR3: CASSVVGVQGYTF

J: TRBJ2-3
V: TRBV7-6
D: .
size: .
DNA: TGTGCCAGCAGCTCGTTTAGCACAGATACGCAGTATTTT
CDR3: CASSSFSTDTQYF

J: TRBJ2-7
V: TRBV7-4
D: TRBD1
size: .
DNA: TGTGCCAGCAGCCCACAGGGGGCGTATGCTCTGAGGTACGAGCAGTACTTC
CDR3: CASSPQGAYALRYEQYF

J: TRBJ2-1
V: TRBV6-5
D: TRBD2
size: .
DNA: TGTGCCAGCAGTCCGACTAGCGGGGGGCGTGAGCAGTTCTTC
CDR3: CASSPTSGGREQFF

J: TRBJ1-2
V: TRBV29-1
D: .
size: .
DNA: TGCAGCGTTTCAGGGGCGGCGGGTGGCTACACCTTC
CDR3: CSVSGAAGGYTF